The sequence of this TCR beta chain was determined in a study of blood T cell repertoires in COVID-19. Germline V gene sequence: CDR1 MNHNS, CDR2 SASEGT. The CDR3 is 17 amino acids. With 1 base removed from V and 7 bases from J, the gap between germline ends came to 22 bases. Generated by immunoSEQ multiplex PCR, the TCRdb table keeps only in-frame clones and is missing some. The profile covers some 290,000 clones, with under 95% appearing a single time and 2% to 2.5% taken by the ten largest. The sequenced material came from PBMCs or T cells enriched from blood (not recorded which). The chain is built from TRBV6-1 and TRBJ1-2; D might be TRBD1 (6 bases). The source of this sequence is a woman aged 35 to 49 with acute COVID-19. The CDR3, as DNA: TGTGCCAGCAGTGAAGGACAGGCCATGCCACCAACGTTTGGCTACACCTTC. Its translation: CASSEGQAMPPTFGYTF.